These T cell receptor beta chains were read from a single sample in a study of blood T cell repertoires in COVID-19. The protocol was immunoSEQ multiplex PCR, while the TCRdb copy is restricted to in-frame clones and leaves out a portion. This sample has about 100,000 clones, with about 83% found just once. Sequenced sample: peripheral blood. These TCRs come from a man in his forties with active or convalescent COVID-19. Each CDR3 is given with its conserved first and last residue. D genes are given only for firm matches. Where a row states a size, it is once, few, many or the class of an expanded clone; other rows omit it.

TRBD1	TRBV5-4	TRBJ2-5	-	TGTGCCAGCAGCTCGGGACAGGCGCAAGAGACCCAGTACTTC	CASSSGQAQETQYF
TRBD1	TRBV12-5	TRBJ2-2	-	TGTGCTAGTGGTTCAGGGGGCAGGACGAACACCGGGGAGCTGTTTTTT	CASGSGGRTNTGELFF
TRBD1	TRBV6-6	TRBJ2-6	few	TGTGCCAGCAGTTACTCGACAGGGGCTGGGGCCAACGTCCTGACTTTC	CASSYSTGAGANVLTF
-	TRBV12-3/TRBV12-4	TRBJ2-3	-	TGTGCCAGCAGTTTCCGAGATACGCAGTATTTT	CASSFRDTQYF
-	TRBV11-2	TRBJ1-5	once	TGTGCCAGCAGCTTAGGGGGGGGACCCCAGCATTTT	CASSLGGGPQHF
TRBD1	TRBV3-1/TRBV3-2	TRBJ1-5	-	TGTGCCAGCAGCCAAGATTCTCAGGGGGTTAATAGCAATCAGCCCCAGCATTTT	CASSQDSQGVNSNQPQHF
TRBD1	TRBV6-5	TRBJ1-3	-	TGTGCCAGCGCGAGGACAGGACCCACTGGAAACACCATATATTTT	CASARTGPTGNTIYF
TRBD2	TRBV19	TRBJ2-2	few	TGTGCCAGTAGTATCCGGGGGGGCATTGGCACCGGGGAGCTGTTTTTT	CASSIRGGIGTGELFF
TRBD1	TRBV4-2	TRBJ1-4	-	TGTGCCAGCAGCCAGGCCGGGACAGCTTCTAATGAAAAACTGTTTTTT	CASSQAGTASNEKLFF
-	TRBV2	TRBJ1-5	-	TGTGCCAGCAGTGAACAGGGGCAAAATCAGCCCCAGCATTTT	CASSEQGQNQPQHF
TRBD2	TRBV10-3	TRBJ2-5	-	TGTGCCATCAGTGACGGGGGGTTGGAGACCCAGTACTTC	CAISDGGLETQYF
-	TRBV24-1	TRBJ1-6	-	TGTGCCACCAGTGACAGGGGTTACAATTCACCCCTCCACTTT	CATSDRGYNSPLHF
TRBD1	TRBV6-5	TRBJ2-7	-	TGTGCCAGCACCCTTGACAGGGGACGGATCTACGAGCAGTACTTC	CASTLDRGRIYEQYF
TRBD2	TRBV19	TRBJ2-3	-	TGTGCCAGTGCCCGCCGGGGAGCGGGGAACACAGATACGCAGTATTTT	CASARRGAGNTDTQYF
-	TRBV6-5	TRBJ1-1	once	TGTGCCAGCAGTTACCCAGGGTCGACCACTGAAGCTTTCTTT	CASSYPGSTTEAFF
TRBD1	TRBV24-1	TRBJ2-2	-	TGTGCCACCAGTGATTCCGGGACAGGGGCCCTTCACCGGGAGCTGTTTTTT	CATSDSGTGALHRELFF
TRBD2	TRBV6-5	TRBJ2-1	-	TGTGCCAGTGGGGCTAGCGGGGGGGCGGAGCAGTTCTTC	CASGASGGAEQFF
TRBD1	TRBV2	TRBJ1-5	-	TGTGCCAGCAACCTTGGACAGGGTAATCAGCCCCAGCATTTT	CASNLGQGNQPQHF
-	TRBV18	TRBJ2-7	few	TGTGCCAGCTCACTAAAGGACACCTCCTACGAGCAGTACTTC	CASSLKDTSYEQYF
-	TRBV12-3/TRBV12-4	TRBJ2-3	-	TGTGCCAGCAGTTTAGTGGGCGAGTATACGCAGTATTTT	CASSLVGEYTQYF
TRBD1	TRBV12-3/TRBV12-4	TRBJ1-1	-	TGTGCCAGCAGGCCCGACAGGGTCGCTTTCTTT	CASRPDRVAFF
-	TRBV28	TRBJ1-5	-	TGTGCCAGCAGTTTTGAAAGCCGTCAGCCCCAGCATTTT	CASSFESRQPQHF
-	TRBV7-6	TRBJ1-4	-	TGTGCCAGCAGCTTAATGGGAAAAGCGGGGGAAAAACTGTTTTTT	CASSLMGKAGEKLFF
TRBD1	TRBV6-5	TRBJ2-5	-	TGTGCCAGCAGTTACGGGGACAGGGGGCAAGAGACCCAGTACTTC	CASSYGDRGQETQYF
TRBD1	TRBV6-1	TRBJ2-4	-	TGTGCCAGCAGTGAAGCGCAAGGGGGCGCGGACATTCAGTACTTC	CASSEAQGGADIQYF
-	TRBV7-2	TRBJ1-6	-	TGTGCCAGCAGCTTAGCGTGGGGGGGCAATTCACCCCTCCACTTT	CASSLAWGGNSPLHF
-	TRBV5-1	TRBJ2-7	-	TGCGCCAGCAGCGACCAACAGAGCTACGAGCAGTACTTC	CASSDQQSYEQYF
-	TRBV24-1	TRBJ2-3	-	TGTGCCACCAGTGATTTGGAGGGCGATACGCAGTATTTT	CATSDLEGDTQYF
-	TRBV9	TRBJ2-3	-	TGTGCCAGCAGCGTAGCTGACTTACCAGATACGCAGTATTTT	CASSVADLPDTQYF
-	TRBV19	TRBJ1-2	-	TGTGCCAGTGCCCTCCCGGGAGGCTACACCTTC	CASALPGGYTF
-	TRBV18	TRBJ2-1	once	TGTGCCAGCTCATACGGACAGTACAATGAGCAGTTCTTC	CASSYGQYNEQFF
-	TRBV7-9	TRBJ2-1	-	TGTGCCAGCAGCTCGCCAGGGGTCCCCTACAATGAGCAGTTCTTC	CASSSPGVPYNEQFF
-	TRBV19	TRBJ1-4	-	TGTGCCAGTAGGGAAGGACAAGGAAGAGAAAAACTGTTTTTT	CASREGQGREKLFF
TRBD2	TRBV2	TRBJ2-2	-	TGTGCCAGCAGTCTAGCGGGGGCGAACACCGGGGAGCTGTTTTTT	CASSLAGANTGELFF
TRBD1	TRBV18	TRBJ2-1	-	TGTGCCAGCTCATTCACCGGGACAGGAGACAATGAGCAGTTCTTC	CASSFTGTGDNEQFF
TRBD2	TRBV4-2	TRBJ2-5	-	TGTGCCAGCAGCCAAGAATTGACTAGCGGGGGTTTGGAGACCCAGTACTTC	CASSQELTSGGLETQYF
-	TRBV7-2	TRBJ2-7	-	TGTGCCAGCAGTTATAGGGAGTCCTACGAGCAGTACTTC	CASSYRESYEQYF
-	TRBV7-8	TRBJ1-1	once	TGTGCCAGCAGCCGCCCGGGAGGTGAAGCTTTCTTT	CASSRPGGEAFF
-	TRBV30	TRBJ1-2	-	TGTGCCTGGAGTCTGTCTACGGGCTACACCTTC	CAWSLSTGYTF
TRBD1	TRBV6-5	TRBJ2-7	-	TGTGCCAGCAGGGGTACAGGGGGCGTTTACGAGCAGTACTTC	CASRGTGGVYEQYF
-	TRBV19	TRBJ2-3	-	TGTGCCAGTAGTCCTCAGAAGGGGGTGGATACGCAGTATTTT	CASSPQKGVDTQYF